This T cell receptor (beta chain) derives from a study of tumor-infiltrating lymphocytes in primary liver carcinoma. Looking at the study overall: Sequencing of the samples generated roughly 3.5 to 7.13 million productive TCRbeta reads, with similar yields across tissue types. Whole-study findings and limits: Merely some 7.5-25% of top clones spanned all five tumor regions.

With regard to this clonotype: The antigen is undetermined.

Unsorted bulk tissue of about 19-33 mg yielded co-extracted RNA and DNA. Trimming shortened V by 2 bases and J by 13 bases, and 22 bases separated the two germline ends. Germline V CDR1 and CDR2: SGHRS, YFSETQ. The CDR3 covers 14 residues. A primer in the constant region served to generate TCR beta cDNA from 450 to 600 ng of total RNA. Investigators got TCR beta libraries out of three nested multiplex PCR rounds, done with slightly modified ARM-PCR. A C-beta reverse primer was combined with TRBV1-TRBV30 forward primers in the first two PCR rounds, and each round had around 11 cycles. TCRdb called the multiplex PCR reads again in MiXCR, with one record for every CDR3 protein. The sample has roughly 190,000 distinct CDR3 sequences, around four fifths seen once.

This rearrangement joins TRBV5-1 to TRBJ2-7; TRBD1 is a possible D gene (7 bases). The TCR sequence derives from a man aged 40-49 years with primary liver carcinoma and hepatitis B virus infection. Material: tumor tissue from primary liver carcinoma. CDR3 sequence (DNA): TGCGCCAGCAGCTTATTGAAGGGGGCAAGCGGGCAATACTTC. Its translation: CASSLLKGASGQYF.